This TCR beta chain was captured by sequencing in a study of blood T cell repertoires in COVID-19. Overall study context: Whether acute or convalescent, the COVID-19 samples came from the United States, Italy and Spain. From T cells, B-cell-depleted T cells, or PBMCs came the material, which was cDNA or gDNA.

Original processing methods: From reference gene primer amplification, estimates of nucleated cell counts were derived. This table comes from immunoSEQ multiplex PCR, and its TCRdb copy is limited to in-frame clones, with some not included. That table gives V, J and clone size, and the DNA gave D and trimming. The sample lists almost 70,000 clones; more than 75% were seen once. This clone was seen a single time. The origin of this receptor is a human donor in a cohort sampled during active COVID-19. Material for sequencing was peripheral blood.

CDR3 sequence reads: CASGASTGVDSPLHF. CDR3 nucleotides: TGTGCCAGCGGGGCTTCGACAGGGGTTGATTCACCCCTCCACTTT. This chain links TRBV6-5 with TRBJ1-6; TRBD1 matches at 8 bases. The junction had 11 bases not matched to a gene; V was cut back by 8 bases and J by 8 bases. Germline lookup yields CDR1 MNHEY and CDR2 SVGAGI. This CDR3 spans 15 amino acids.